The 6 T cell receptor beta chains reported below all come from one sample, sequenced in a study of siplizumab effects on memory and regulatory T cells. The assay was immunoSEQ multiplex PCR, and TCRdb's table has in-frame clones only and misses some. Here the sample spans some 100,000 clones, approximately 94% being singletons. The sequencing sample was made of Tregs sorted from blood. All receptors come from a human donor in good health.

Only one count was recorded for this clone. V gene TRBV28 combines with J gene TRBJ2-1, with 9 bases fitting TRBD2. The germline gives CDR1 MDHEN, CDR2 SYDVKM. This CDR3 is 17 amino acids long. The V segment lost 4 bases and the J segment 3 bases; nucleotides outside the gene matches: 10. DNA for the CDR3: TGTGCCAGCAGTTCCACCAACGGGCGGGAGGGCTACAATGAGCAGTTCTTC. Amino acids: CASSSTNGREGYNEQFF.

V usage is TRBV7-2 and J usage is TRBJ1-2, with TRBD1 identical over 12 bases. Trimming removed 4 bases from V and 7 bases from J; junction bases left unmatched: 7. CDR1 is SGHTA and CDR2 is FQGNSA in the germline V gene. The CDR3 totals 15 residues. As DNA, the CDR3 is TGTGCCAGCAGCTGGGGACAGGGGGCCTCGGGTGGCTACACCTTC. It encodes CASSWGQGASGGYTF.

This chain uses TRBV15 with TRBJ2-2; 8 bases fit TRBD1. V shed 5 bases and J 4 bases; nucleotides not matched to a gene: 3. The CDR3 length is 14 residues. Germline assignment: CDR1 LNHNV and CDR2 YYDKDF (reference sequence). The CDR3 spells CATSQDRATGELFF. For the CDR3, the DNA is TGTGCCACCAGCCAGGACAGGGCCACCGGGGAGCTGTTTTTT.

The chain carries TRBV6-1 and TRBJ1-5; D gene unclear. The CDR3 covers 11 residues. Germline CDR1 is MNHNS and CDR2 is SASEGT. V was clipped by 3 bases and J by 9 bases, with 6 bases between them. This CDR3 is CASSERGPQHF. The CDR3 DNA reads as TGTGCCAGCAGTGAGAGAGGGCCCCAGCATTTT.

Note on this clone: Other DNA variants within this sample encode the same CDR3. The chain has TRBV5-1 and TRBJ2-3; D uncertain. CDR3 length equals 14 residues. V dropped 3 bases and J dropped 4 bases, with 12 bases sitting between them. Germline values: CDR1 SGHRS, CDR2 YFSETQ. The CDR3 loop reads CASSSSTTSDTQYF. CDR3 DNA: TGCGCCAGCAGCTCATCCACCACGTCAGATACGCAGTATTTT.

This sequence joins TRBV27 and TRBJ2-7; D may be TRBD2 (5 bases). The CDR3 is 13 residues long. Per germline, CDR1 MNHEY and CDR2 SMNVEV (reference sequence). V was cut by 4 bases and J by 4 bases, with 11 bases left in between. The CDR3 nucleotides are TGTGCCAGCAGTTGGGCGGGCCGATACGAGCAGTACTTC. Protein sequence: CASSWAGRYEQYF.